One sample yielded the 2 T cell receptor beta chains listed below, sequenced in a study of T-cell memory formation after mild COVID-19. TCRdb re-analysed the 5' RACE reads in MiXCR, keeping a single row per CDR3 protein. The data show about 470,000 distinct CDR3 sequences, approximately 18% seen once. Material for sequencing was PBMCs or a T cell subset sorted from them (not recorded which). All receptors derive from an adult woman who had mild COVID-19 (a few samples of this study predate the infection). Cell type and time point are not known.

This clonotype was counted a single time. V usage is TRBV30 and J usage is TRBJ1-2, with D possibly matching TRBD1 (6 bases). The CDR3 totals 15 residues. In germline, CDR1 is GTSNPN, CDR2 SVGIG (reference sequence). Trimming pared 0 bases from V and 4 bases from J, leaving 15 bases between. CDR3 bases: TGTGCCTGGAGTGTAATCTCCCGGACAGTCTATGGCTACACCTTC. Protein sequence: CAWSVISRTVYGYTF.

The chain links TRBV6-5 to TRBJ2-2; D is perhaps TRBD1 (5 bases). The CDR3 runs 16 residues. Germline V gives CDR1 MNHEY, CDR2 SVGAGI. The V and J ends lost 2 bases and 1 base respectively, with 11 bases between them. CDR3 nucleotides: TGTGCCAGCAGTTACAAAGGACAAATGAACACCGGGGAGCTGTTTTTT. Translating it yields CASSYKGQMNTGELFF.